This TCR beta chain was sequenced in a study of blood T cell repertoires in COVID-19 (dated by TCRdb to about 2020). About the study as a whole: Collaborator samples came from the United States, Italy and Spain and covered acute and convalescent phases of COVID-19. The material from the prospective study consisted of cDNA or gDNA derived from T cells, B-cell-depleted T cells, or PBMCs. The repertoires were released in a freely available public database intended as a resource for research on the immune response to SARS-CoV-2. Where available, HLA class I and class II types were taken from metadata supplied by the sample provider and were not determined by assay-based typing. Samples were obtained from the ongoing ImmuneRACE study (first 160 participants) and from about 1,300 subjects provided by 6 global collaborators. A de-identified subject ID, COVID-19 status, age in years and sex were almost always included in the sample metadata. Deeply sampled blood TCRbeta repertoires from subjects exposed to, actively infected with, or recovered from COVID-19 were included in the dataset. General conclusions and limits of the study: Clinical and demographic metadata were provided uncurated, with the amount varying by source and participant.

One collaborating source in Seattle enrolled patients while the patients were actively infected and followed the patients over time throughout the course of disease. Collaborating institutions collected whole blood in K2EDTA tubes following their own protocols. For TCRbeta analysis, collaborators shipped samples in one of three forms: frozen whole blood, isolated PBMCs, or DNA extracted from either of those sample types. TCRbeta CDR3 regions were amplified from genomic DNA by means of the immunoSEQ Assay, a bias-controlled multiplex PCR. Per the original workflow: Nucleated cell counts per sample were estimated from amplification of reference gene primers within the assay. Sequence reads were collapsed and filtered to measure the absolute abundance of every unique TCRbeta CDR3 rearrangement. Productive Simpson clonality was computed per sample as the square root of Simpson's diversity index over productive rearrangements. TCRdb mirrors the immuneACCESS table, restricted to in-frame sequences. Some clones are absent from its copies; in checked studies, under half trace to an unresolved V gene, and the reason for the others is unknown. V, J and clone size are taken as reported in that table, and D and trimming were inferred from the DNA itself. The sample data list approximately 290,000 clones, and about nine tenths of these were observed just once. 2.2% of the sample comes from the top ten.

As regards this clone: Its antigen has not been determined. Base qualities are missing; no much larger clone stands one base away.

The sequenced sample was peripheral blood. This clonotype was obtained from a woman aged 30 to 39 with COVID-19, enrolled during active disease.

CDR3 region: CASSWGQGENTEAFF. At the DNA level, the sequence is TGCGCCAGCAGCTGGGGACAGGGAGAGAACACTGAAGCTTTCTTT. Here the chain combines TRBV5-1 and TRBJ1-1, with 9 junctional bases fitting TRBD1. The V end gives up 3 bases and the J end 1 base, leaving 4 bases in the junction not matched to a gene. The CDR3 measures 15 amino acids from cysteine to phenylalanine. Only the CDR3 part of the read is kept: 45 bases, read in frame from the first base. CDR1 SGHRS and CDR2 YFSETQ were looked up in the germline V gene.